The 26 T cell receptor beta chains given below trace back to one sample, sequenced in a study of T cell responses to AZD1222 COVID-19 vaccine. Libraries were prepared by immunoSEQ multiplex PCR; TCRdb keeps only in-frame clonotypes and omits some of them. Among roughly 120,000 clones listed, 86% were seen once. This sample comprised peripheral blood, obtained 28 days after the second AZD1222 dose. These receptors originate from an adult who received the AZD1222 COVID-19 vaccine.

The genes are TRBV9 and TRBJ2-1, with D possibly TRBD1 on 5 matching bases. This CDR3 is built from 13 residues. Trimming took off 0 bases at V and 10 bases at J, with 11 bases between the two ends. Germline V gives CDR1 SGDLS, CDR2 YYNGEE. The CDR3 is CASSVVRDREQFF. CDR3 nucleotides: TGTGCCAGCAGCGTAGTCAGGGATAGGGAGCAGTTCTTC.

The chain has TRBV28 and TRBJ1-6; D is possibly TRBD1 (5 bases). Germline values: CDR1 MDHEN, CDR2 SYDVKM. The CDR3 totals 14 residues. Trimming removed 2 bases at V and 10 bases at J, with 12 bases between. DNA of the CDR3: TGTGCCAGCAGTTTACGGCAGGGAGGATCACCCCTCCACTTT. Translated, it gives CASSLRQGGSPLHF.

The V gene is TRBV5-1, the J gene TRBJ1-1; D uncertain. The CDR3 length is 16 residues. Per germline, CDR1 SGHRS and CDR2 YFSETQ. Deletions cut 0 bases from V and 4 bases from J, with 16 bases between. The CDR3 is CASSLVASRAGTEAFF. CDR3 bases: TGCGCCAGCAGCTTGGTGGCATCCCGGGCCGGCACTGAAGCTTTCTTT. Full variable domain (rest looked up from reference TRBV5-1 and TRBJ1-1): KAGVTQTPRYLIKTRGQQVTLSCSPISGHRSVSWYQQTPGQGLQFLFEYFSETQRNKGNFPGRFSGRQFSNSRSEMNVSTLELGDSALYLCASSLVASRAGTEAFFGQGTRLTVV.

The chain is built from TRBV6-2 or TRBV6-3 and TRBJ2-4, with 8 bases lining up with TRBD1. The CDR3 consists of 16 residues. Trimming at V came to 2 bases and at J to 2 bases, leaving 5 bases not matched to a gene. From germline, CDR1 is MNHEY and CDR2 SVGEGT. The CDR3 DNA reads TGTGCCAGCAGTTACGCAGGGGGCCTATCCAAAAACATTCAGTACTTC. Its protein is CASSYAGGLSKNIQYF.

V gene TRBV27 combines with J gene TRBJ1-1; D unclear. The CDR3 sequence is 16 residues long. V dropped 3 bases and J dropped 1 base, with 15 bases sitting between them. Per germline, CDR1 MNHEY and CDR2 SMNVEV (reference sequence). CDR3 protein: CASSLQAAWRNTEAFF. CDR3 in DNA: TGTGCCAGCAGTTTGCAGGCTGCATGGAGGAACACTGAAGCTTTCTTT.

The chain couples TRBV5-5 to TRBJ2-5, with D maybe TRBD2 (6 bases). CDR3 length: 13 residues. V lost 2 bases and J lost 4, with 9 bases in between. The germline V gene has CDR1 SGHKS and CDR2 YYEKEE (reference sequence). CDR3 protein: CASSFGGGETQYF. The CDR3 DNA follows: TGTGCCAGCAGCTTCGGGGGAGGAGAGACCCAGTACTTC.

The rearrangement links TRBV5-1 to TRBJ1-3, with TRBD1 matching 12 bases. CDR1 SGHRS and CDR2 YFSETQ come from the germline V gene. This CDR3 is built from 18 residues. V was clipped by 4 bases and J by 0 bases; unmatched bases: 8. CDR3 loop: CASSPGTGGVLSGNTIYF. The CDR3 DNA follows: TGCGCCAGCAGCCCAGGGACAGGGGGCGTCCTCTCTGGAAACACCATATATTTT.

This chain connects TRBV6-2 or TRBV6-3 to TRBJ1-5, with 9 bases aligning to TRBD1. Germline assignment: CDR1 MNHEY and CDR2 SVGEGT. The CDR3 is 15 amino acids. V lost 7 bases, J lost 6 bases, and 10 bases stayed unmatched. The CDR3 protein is CASTPGQGLGQPQHF. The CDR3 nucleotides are TGTGCCAGCACCCCGGGACAGGGATTAGGTCAGCCCCAGCATTTT.

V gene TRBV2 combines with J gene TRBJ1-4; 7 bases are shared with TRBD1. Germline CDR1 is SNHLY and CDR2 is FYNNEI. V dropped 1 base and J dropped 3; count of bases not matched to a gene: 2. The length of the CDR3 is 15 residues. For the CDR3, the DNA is TGTGCCAGCAGTGAAGTTGGGACAGCTAATGAAAAACTGTTTTTT. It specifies CASSEVGTANEKLFF.

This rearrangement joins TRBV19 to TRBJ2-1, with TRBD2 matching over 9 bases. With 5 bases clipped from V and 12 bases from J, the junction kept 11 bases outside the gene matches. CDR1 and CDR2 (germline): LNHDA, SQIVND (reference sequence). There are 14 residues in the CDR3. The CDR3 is CASSWAGGPIWQFF. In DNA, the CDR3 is TGTGCCAGTAGTTGGGCGGGGGGGCCTATTTGGCAGTTCTTC. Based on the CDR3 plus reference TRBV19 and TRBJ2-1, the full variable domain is DGGITQSPKYLFRKEGQNVTLSCEQNLNHDAMYWYRQDPGQGLRLIYYSQIVNDFQKGDIAEGYSVSREKKESFPLTVTSAQKNPTAFYLCASSWAGGPIWQFFGPGTRLTVL.

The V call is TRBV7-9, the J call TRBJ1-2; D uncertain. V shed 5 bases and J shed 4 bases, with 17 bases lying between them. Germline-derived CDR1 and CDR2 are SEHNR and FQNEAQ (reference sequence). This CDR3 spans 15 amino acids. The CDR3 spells CASSPDTLLGYGYTF. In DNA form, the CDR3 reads TGTGCCAGCAGCCCTGACACCCTCCTCGGCTATGGCTACACCTTC.

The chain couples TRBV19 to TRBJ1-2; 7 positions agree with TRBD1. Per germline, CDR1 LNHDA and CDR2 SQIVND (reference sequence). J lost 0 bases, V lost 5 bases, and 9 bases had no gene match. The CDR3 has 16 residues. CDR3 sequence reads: CASSRRAQGANYGYTF. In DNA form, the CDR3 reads TGTGCCAGTAGTCGCCGGGCCCAGGGGGCTAACTATGGCTACACCTTC.

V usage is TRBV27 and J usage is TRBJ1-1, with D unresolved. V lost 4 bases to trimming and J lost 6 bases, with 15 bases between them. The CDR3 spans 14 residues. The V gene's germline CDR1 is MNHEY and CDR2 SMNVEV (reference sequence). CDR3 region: CASSWATRAAEAFF. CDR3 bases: TGTGCCAGCAGTTGGGCGACGAGGGCTGCTGAAGCTTTCTTT.

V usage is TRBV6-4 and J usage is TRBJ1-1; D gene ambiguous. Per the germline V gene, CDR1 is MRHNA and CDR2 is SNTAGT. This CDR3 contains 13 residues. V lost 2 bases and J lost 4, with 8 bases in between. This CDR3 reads CASSDRASTEAFF. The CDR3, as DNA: TGTGCCAGCAGTGACAGGGCAAGCACTGAAGCTTTCTTT.

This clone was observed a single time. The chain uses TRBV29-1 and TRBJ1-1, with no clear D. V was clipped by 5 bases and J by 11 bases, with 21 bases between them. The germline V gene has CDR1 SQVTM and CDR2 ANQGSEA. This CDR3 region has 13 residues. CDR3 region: CSVQWTVEQRAFF. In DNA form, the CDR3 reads TGCAGCGTTCAGTGGACGGTTGAACAGAGGGCTTTCTTT.

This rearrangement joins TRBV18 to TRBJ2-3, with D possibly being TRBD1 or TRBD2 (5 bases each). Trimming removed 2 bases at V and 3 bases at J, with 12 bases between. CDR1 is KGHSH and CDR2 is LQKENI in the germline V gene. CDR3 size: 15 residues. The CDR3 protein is CASSPGTARTDTQYF. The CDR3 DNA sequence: TGTGCCAGCTCACCAGGGACCGCGAGAACAGATACGCAGTATTTT.

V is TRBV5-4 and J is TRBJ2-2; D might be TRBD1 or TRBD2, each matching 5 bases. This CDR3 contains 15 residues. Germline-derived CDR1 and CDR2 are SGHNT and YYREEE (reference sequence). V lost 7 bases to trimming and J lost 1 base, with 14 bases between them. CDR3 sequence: CASSPGAGNTGELFF. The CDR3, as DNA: TGTGCCAGCTCTCCCGGGGCAGGGAACACCGGGGAGCTGTTTTTT.

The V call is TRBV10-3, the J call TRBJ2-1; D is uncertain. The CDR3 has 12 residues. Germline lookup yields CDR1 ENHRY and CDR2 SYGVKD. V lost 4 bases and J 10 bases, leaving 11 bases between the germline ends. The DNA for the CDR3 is TGTGCCATCAGTGTAGTCGGCCGGGAGCAGTTCTTC. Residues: CAISVVGREQFF.

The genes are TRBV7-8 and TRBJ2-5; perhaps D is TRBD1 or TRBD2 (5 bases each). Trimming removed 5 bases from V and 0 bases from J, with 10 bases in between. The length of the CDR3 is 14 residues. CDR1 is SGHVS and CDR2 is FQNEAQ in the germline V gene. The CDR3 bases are TGTGCCAGCAGCCTCGGGGCGTACCAAGAGACCCAGTACTTC. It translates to CASSLGAYQETQYF.

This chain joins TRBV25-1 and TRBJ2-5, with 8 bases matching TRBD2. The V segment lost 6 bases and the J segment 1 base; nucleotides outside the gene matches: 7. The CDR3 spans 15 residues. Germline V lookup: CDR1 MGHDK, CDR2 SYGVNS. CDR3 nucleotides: TGTGCCAGCAGCGAAACGACTAGCGCCCAAGAGACCCAGTACTTC. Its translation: CASSETTSAQETQYF.

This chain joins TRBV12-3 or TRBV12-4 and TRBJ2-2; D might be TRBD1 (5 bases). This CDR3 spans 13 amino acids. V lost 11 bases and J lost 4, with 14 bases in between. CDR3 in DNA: TGTGCCTCCAAGGGGCTTGGCACCGGGGAGCTGTTTTTT. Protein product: CASKGLGTGELFF.

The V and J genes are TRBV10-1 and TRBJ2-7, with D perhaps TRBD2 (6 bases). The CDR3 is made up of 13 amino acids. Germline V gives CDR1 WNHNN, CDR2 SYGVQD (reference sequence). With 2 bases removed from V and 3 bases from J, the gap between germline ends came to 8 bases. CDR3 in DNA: TGCGCCAGCAGTGAGAATAGCGGCTACGAGCAGTACTTC. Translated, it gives CASSENSGYEQYF.

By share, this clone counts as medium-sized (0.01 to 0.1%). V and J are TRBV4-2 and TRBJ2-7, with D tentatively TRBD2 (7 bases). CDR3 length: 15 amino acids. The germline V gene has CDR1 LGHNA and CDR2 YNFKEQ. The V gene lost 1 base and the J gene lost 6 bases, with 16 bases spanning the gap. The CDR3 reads CASSQAGGGASEQYF. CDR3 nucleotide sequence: TGTGCCAGCAGCCAAGCAGGAGGGGGGGCTTCCGAGCAGTACTTC.

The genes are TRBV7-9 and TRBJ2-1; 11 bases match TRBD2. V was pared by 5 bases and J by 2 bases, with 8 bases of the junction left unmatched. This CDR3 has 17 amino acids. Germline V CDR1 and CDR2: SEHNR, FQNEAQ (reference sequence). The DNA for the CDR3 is TGTGCCAGCAGCCCCCTGACTAGCGGGGCGGCCTACAATGAGCAGTTCTTC. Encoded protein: CASSPLTSGAAYNEQFF.

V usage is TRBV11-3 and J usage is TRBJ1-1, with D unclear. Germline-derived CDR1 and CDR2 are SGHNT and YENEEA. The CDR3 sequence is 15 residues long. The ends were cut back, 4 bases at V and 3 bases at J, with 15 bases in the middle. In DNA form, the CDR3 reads TGTGCCAGCAGCTCTAAGGGTGGCAGGTACACTGAAGCTTTCTTT. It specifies CASSSKGGRYTEAFF. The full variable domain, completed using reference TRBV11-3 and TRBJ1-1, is EAGVVQSPRYKIIEKKQPVAFWCNPISGHNTLYWYLQNLGQGPELLIRYENEEAVDDSQLPKDRFSAERLKGVDSTLKIQPAELGDSAVYLCASSSKGGRYTEAFFGQGTRLTVV.

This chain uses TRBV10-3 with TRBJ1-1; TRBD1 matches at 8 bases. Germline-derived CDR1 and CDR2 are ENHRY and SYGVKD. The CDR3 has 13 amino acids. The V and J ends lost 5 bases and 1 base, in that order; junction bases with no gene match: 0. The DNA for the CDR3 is TGTGCCATCAGTACAGGGGGGAACACTGAAGCTTTCTTT. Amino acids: CAISTGGNTEAFF.